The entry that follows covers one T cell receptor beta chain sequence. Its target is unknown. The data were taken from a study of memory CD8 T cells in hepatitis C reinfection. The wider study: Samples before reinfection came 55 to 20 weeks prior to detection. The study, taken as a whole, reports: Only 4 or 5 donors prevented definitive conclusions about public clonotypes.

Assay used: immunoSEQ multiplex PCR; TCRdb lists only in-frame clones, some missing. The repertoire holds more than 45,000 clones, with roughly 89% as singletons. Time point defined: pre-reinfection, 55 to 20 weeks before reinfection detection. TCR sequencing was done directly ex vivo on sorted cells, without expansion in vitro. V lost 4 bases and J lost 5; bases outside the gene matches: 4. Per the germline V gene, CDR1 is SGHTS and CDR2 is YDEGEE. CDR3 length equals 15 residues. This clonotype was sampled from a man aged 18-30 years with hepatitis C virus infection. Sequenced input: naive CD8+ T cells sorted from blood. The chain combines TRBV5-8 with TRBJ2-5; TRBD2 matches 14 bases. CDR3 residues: CASSPGTSGSETQYF. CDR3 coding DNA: TGTGCCAGCAGCCCCGGGACTAGCGGGAGTGAGACCCAGTACTTC.